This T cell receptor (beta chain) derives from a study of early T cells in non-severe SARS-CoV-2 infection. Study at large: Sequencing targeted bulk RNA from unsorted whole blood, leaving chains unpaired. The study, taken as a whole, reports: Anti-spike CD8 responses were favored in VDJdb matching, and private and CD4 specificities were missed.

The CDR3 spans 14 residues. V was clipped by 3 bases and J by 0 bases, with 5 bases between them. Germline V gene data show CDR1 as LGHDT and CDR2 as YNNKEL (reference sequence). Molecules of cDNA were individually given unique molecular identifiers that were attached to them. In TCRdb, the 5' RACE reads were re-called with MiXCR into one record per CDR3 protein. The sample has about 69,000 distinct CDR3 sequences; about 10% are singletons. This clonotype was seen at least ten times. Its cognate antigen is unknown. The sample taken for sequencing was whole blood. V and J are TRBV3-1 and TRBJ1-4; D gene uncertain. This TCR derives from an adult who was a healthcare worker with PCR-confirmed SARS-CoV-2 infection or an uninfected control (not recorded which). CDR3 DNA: TGTGCCAGCAGCCAGGGTGCAACTAATGAAAAACTGTTTTTT. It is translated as CASSQGATNEKLFF.